This T cell receptor beta chain is drawn from a study of PD-1 blockade in classical Hodgkin lymphoma. For the study at large: Patients were infused with nivolumab 3 mg/kg every 2 weeks. The study's findings and limits: Complete responders entered with baseline diversity on par with newly diagnosed patients, the results showed. A significant rise in TCR diversity by C4D1 was seen for CD4+ but not CD8+ cells. Nivolumab starters within 1 year of ASCT were excluded.

Every patient experienced relapse after autologous stem cell transplantation, and brentuximab vedotin exposure varied. Regarding this clone: Its specificity is unknown.

The germline V gene has CDR1 MNHNY and CDR2 SVGAGI (reference sequence). Trimming removed 5 bases from V and 2 bases from J, with 19 bases in between. The length of the CDR3 is 16 residues. The table came from immunoSEQ multiplex PCR; TCRdb's copy has only in-frame clones and leaves some out. The data contain about 18,000 clones, roughly 80% of them singletons. The receptor was derived from a human donor with classical Hodgkin lymphoma. The chain uses TRBV6-6 and TRBJ2-7; D is undetermined. The sequenced sample was peripheral blood mononuclear cells (PBMCs), obtained at baseline. Written as DNA, the CDR3 is TGTGCCAGCAGTACTCGGACCCCCGAAGGGACCTACGAGCAGTACTTC. Its translation is CASSTRTPEGTYEQYF.